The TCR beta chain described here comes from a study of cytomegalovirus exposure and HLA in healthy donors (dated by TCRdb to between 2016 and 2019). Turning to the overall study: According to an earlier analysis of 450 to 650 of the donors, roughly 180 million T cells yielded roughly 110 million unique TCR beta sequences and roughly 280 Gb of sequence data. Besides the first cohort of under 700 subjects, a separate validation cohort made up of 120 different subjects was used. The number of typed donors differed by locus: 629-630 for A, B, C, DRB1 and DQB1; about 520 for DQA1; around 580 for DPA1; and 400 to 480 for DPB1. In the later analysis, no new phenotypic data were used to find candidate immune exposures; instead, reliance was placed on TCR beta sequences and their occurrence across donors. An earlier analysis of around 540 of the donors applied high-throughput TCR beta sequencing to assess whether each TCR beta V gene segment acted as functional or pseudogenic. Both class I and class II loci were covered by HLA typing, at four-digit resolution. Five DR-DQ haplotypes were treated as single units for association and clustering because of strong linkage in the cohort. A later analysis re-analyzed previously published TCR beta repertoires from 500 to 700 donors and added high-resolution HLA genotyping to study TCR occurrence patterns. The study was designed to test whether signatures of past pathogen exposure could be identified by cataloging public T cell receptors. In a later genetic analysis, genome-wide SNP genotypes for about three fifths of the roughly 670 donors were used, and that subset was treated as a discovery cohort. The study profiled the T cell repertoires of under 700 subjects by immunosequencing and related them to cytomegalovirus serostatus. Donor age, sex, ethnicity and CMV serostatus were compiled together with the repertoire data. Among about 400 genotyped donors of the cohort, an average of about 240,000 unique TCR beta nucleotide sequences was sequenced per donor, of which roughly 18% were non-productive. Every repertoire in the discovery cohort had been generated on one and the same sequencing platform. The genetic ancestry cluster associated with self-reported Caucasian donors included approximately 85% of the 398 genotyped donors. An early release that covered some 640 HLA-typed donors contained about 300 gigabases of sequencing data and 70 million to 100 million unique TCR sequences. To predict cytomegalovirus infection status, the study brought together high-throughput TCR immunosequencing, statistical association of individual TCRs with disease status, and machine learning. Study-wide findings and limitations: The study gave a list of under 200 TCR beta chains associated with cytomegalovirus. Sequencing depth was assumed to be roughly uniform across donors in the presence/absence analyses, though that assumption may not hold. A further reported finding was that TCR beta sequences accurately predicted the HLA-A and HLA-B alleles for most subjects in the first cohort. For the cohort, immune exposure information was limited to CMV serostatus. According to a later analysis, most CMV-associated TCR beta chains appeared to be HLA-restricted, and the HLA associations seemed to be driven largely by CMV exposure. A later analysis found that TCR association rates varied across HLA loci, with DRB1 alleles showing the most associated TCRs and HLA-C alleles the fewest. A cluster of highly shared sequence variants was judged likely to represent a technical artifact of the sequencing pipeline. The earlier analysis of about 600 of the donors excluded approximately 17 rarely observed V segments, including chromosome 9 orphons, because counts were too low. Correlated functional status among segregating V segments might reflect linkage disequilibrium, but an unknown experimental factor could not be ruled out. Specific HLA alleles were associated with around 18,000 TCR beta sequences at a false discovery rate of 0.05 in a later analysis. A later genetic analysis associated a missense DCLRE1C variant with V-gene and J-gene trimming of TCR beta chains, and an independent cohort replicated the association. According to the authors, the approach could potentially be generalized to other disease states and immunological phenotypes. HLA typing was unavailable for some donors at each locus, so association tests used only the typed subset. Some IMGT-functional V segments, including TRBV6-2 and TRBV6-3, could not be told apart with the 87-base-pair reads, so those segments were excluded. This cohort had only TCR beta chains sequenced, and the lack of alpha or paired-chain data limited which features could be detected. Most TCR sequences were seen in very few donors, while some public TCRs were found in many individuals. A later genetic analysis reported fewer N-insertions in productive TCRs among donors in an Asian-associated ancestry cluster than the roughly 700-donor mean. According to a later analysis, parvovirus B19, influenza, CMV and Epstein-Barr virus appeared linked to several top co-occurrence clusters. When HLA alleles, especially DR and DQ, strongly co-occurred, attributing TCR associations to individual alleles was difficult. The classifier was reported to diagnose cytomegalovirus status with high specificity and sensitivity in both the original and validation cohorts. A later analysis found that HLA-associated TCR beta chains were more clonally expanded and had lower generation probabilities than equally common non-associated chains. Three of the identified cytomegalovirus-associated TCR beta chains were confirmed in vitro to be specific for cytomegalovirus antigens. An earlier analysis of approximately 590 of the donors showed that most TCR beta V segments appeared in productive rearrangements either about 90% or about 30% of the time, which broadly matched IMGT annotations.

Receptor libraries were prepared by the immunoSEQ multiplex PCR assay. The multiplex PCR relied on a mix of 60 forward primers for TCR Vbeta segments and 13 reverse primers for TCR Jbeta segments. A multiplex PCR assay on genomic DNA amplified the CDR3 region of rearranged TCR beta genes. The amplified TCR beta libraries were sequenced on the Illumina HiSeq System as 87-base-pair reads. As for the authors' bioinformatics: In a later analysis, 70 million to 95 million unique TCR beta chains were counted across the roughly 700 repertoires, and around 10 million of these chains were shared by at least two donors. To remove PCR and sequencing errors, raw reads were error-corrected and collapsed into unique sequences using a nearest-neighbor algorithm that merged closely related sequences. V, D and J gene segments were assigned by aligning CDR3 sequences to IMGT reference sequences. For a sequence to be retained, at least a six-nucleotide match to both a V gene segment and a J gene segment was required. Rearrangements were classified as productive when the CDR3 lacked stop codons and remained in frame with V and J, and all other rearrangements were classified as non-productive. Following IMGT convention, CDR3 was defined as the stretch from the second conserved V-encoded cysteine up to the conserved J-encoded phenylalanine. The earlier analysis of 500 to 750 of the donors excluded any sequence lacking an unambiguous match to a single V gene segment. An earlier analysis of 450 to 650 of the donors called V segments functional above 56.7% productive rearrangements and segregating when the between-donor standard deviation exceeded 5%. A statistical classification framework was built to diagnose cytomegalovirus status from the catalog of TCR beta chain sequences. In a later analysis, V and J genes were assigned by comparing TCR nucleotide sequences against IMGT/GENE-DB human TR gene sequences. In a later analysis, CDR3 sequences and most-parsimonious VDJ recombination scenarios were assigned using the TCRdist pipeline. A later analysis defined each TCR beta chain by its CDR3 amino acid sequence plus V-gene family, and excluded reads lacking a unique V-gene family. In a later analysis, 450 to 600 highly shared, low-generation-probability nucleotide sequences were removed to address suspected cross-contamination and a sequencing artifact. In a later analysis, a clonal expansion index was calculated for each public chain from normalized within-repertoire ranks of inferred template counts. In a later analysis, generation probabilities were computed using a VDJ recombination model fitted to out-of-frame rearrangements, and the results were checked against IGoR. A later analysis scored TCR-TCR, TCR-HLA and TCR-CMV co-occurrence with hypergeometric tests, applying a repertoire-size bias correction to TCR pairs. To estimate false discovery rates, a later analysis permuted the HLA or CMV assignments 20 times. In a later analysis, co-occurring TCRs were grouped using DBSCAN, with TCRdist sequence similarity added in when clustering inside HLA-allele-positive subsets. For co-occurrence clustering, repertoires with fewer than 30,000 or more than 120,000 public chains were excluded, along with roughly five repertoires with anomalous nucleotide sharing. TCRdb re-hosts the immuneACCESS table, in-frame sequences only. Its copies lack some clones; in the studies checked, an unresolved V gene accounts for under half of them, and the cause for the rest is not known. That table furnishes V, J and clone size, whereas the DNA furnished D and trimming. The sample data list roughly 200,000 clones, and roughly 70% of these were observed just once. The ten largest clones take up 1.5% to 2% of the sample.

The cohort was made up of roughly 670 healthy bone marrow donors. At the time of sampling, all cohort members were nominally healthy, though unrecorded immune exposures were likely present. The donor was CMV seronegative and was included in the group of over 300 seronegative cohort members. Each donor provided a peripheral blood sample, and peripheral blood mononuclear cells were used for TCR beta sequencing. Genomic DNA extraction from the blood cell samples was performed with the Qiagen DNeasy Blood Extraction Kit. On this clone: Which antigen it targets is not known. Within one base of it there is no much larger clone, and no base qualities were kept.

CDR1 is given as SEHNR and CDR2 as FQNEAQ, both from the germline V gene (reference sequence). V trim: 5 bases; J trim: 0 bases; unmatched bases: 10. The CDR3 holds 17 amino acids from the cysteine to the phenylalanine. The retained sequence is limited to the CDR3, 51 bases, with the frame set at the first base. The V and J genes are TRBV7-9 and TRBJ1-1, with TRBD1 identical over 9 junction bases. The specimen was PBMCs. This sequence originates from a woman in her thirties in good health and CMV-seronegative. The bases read TGTGCCAGCAGCGCGGGACAGGGCAGGGGGATGAACACTGAAGCTTTCTTT. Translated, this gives CASSAGQGRGMNTEAFF.